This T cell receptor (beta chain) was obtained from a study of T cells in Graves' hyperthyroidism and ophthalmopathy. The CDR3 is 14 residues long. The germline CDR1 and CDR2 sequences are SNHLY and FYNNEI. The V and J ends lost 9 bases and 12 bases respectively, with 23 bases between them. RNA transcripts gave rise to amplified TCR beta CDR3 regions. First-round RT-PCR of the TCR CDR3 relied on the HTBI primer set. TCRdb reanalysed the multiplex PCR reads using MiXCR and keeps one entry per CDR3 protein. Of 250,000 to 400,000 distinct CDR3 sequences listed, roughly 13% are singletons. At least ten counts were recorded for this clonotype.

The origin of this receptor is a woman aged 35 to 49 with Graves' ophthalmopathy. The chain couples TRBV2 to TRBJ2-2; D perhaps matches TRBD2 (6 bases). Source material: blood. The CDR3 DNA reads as TGTGCCAGACAAGGGGCTTTCGTCGGAGGGAAGCTGTTTTTT. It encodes CARQGAFVGGKLFF.